This T cell receptor beta chain was observed in a study of human T cells and chemical hapten exposure. Noted time point: patch test 1, 2 weeks after DPC sensitization. Treatment defined: therapeutic diphenylcyclopropenone sensitization with weekly scalp DPC. This clonotype was counted ten times or more. Antigen: not known. Study observations and caveats: Relative to controls, expanded TCRs formed significantly more large CDR3 similarity clusters.

One entry per CDR3 protein, called by TCRdb with MiXCR from the RACE reads. This sample yields around 380,000 distinct CDR3 sequences, of which about 4.4% are seen a single time; about 2.2% belongs to the top ten. The clonotype originates from a woman between 45 and 60 years old with alopecia areata. Some clones in this sample may be carry-over from other donors' samples. Source: whole blood, taken in connection with sensitization to the hapten diphenylcyclopropenone (DPC).

The CDR3: CSARPNGFAYNEQFF. In nucleotides, the CDR3 is TGCAGTGCTAGACCCAACGGGTTTGCCTACAATGAGCAGTTCTTC. The J gene is TRBJ2-1, the V gene TRBV20-1; the D is unclear. Trimming took off 2 bases at V and 2 bases at J, with 13 bases between the two ends. CDR3 size: 15 residues. CDR1 and CDR2 (germline): DFQATT, SNEGSKA (reference sequence).